Here is one T cell receptor (beta chain) with its context. The clone's antigen remains unknown. No much larger clone is present one base from it, and per-base qualities are unavailable. The sample originates from a study of T cell changes during pregnancy in multiple sclerosis (dated by TCRdb to about 2019). For the wider study: In women with multiple sclerosis, the researchers looked at how the T cell repertoire shifted as pregnancy progressed.

Trimming accounts for 5 bases at V and 3 bases at J, while the number of junction bases matched to no gene is 14. The CDR3 runs 17 residues from the cysteine to the phenylalanine. The CDR3 DNA has 51 bases and is translated from base 1. From a lookup of the germline V gene, CDR1 and CDR2 are SGHTA and FQGTGA. Receptor libraries were prepared by the immunoSEQ multiplex PCR assay. TCRdb mirrors the immuneACCESS table, restricted to in-frame sequences. Some clones are absent from its copies; in checked studies, under half trace to an unresolved V gene, and the reason for the others is unknown. In this sample the table shows about 110,000 clones, about nine tenths of which occur a single time. The ten biggest clones cover 0.65% to 0.9% of the sample.

The clonotype originates from a female donor in good health, enrolled as a control in a pregnancy study. The material sequenced was peripheral blood, taken in the third trimester of pregnancy. The rearranged chain carries TRBV7-3 and TRBJ1-1; TRBD1 lines up with 8 middle nucleotides. In nucleotides, the sequence is TGTGCCAGCAGCCCCACCCGGGACAGGCCATGGGACACTGAAGCTTTCTTT. Translated, it gives CASSPTRDRPWDTEAFF.